A single sample is the source of the 5 T cell receptor beta chains below, sequenced in a study of T cells after yellow fever vaccination. TCRdb independently ran MiXCR on the 5' RACE reads; one entry per CDR3 protein. This sample has approximately 550,000 distinct CDR3 sequences; roughly 21% occur once, and the top ten carry approximately 15%. The specimen was PBMCs, collected 15 days after the yellow fever booster vaccination. The receptors were sampled from a young man who received the YFV17D yellow fever vaccine.

The CDR3 nucleotides read TGTGCCAGCAGGGGGACGGGGCAAGAGACCCAGTACTTC. Protein: CASRGTGQETQYF. J is TRBJ2-5 and V is TRBV12-3 or TRBV12-4; tentatively, D is TRBD1 or TRBD2 (5 bases each). V lost 6 bases to trimming and J lost 2 bases, with 10 bases between them. The CDR3 has 13 residues.

This clonotype has just a few counts. J is TRBJ1-5 and V is TRBV7-9; TRBD1 agrees at 7 bases. There are 14 residues in the CDR3. V dropped 5 bases and J dropped 5; count of bases not matched to a gene: 6. Germline values: CDR1 SEHNR, CDR2 FQNEAQ (reference sequence). The CDR3 bases are TGTGCCAGCAGCAACCGCGACAGGGATCAGCCCCAGCATTTT. This codes for CASSNRDRDQPQHF.

This clonotype was detected only a few times. The rearrangement links TRBV5-6 to TRBJ2-1; tentative D call: TRBD2 (5 bases). The CDR3 is 16 amino acids. CDR1 is SGHDT, CDR2 YYEEEE, per germline. Trimming cost V 0 bases and J 8 bases, with 18 bases left between them. This CDR3 reads CASSLVVGKPTHEQFF. The CDR3 region has the DNA TGTGCCAGCAGCTTGGTGGTCGGGAAACCTACCCATGAGCAGTTCTTC.

This clonotype turned up a few times. V is TRBV2 and J is TRBJ2-1; unclear D gene. The CDR3 has 15 amino acids. Trimming took off 3 bases at V and 9 bases at J, with 18 bases between the two ends. In germline, CDR1 is SNHLY, CDR2 FYNNEI. CDR3 DNA sequence: TGTGCCAGCAGTGACCCAGGTCGGTACAATATTGAGCAGTTCTTC. Its translation: CASSDPGRYNIEQFF.

This clonotype was picked up a small number of times. The chain links TRBV7-8 to TRBJ1-3; unclear D gene. The germline gives CDR1 SGHVS, CDR2 FQNEAQ. The germline V and J ends were trimmed by 7 bases and 1 base, with 5 bases remaining between them. The CDR3 covers 12 residues. CDR3 residues: CASKLSGNTIYF. In DNA form, the CDR3 reads TGTGCCAGCAAACTGTCTGGAAACACCATATATTTT.